Each of the 2 T cell receptor beta chains below was sequenced from the same sample in a study of spatial heterogeneity in lung cancer. One entry per CDR3 protein results from TCRdb running MiXCR on the 5' RACE reads. The table shows around 48,000 distinct CDR3 sequences, with over 4.5% occurring only once. Time point indicated: sample taken at primary tumor resection. Whole RNA was taken from tumor, nontumor lung or frozen PBMC; it was then sequenced unsorted. The sample was PBMCs, taken at surgery. The receptors here all came from a male donor with early-stage non-small cell lung cancer.

In its sample, this clonotype was seen many times. The gene calls are TRBV9 and TRBJ2-6, with TRBD2 identical over 9 bases. Germline V gives CDR1 SGDLS, CDR2 YYNGEE. The CDR3 is 18 amino acids. After removal of 0 bases from V and 2 bases from J, the junction contained 6 bases not matched to a gene. The CDR3 DNA reads as TGTGCCAGCAGCGTAGGGGTTAGCGGGAGTGCTGGGGCCAACGTCCTGACTTTC. Amino acids: CASSVGVSGSAGANVLTF. The whole variable domain, remainder taken from reference TRBV9 and TRBJ2-6, is DSGVTQTPKHLITATGQRVTLRCSPRSGDLSVYWYQQSLDQGLQFLIQYYNGEERAKGNILERFSAQQFPDLHSELNLSSLELGDSALYFCASSVGVSGSAGANVLTFGAGSRLTVL.

This clonotype was detected ten times or more. J is TRBJ1-4 and V is TRBV29-1; D possibly corresponds to TRBD1 (5 bases). Trimming removed 7 bases from V and 6 bases from J, with 15 bases in between. The CDR3 consists of 13 residues. Germline V gene lookup returns CDR1 SQVTM and CDR2 ANQGSEA. The CDR3 loop is CSALNGGDEKLFF. CDR3 nucleotides: TGCAGCGCCCTGAACGGGGGGGATGAAAAACTGTTTTTT.